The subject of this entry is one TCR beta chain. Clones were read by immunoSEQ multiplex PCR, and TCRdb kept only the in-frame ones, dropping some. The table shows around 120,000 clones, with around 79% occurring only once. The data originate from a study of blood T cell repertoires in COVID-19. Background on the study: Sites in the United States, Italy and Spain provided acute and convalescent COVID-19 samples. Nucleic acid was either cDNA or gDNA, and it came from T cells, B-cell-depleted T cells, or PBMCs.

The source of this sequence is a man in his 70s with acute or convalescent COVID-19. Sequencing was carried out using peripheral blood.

CDR3 amino acids: CASSSTGGADTQYF. CDR3 DNA sequence: TGTGCCAGCAGCTCGACAGGGGGGGCAGATACGCAGTATTTT. The J gene is TRBJ2-3, the V gene TRBV5-4; 9 bases align to TRBD1. Germline loops: CDR1 SGHNT, CDR2 YYREEE (reference sequence). The J segment lost 4 bases and the V segment lost 3 bases, leaving 3 bases of the junction unmatched. This CDR3 is 14 amino acids long.